The 17 T cell receptor beta chains below all came from one sample that was sequenced in a study of human T cells and chemical hapten exposure. TCRdb processed the RACE reads anew with MiXCR; each CDR3 protein has one entry. This table has about 50,000 distinct CDR3 sequences, about 4.5% appearing once. Documented time point: healthy volunteer bleed at 2 weeks. The authors extracted total RNA from unfractionated whole blood. Sequenced: whole blood. Source of these receptors: a female donor in good health. Some clones in this sample may be carry-over from other donors' samples.

This clonotype was counted at least ten times. The V gene is TRBV5-1, the J gene TRBJ1-2; the D gene is possibly TRBD1 (6 bases). CDR1 is SGHRS, CDR2 YFSETQ, per germline. CDR3 size: 16 residues. V shed 0 bases and J shed 0 bases, with 12 bases lying between them. CDR3 bases: TGCGCCAGCAGCTTGGTCCAGGGGTCAACTAACTATGGCTACACCTTC. Translated, it gives CASSLVQGSTNYGYTF.

V usage is TRBV28 and J usage is TRBJ2-7, with TRBD1 matching 9 bases. The V segment lost 6 bases and the J segment 5 bases; nucleotides outside the gene matches: 8. The CDR3 is 14 residues long. Germline CDR1 is MDHEN and CDR2 is SYDVKM. This CDR3 is CASSPLRTGDEQYF. CDR3 nucleotides: TGTGCCAGCAGCCCACTTAGGACAGGGGACGAGCAGTACTTC.

This clonotype appeared many times. J is TRBJ2-1 and V is TRBV28; D remains ambiguous. V gave up 6 bases and J gave up 4 bases, with 7 bases separating them. The CDR3 runs to 12 residues. CDR1 is MDHEN, CDR2 SYDVKM, per germline. The CDR3 is CASSPGYNEQFF. The CDR3 coding sequence is TGTGCCAGCAGCCCCGGATACAATGAGCAGTTCTTC.

This clonotype was seen ten or more times. The rearrangement joins TRBV2 to TRBJ2-7; D remains ambiguous. Germline CDR1 is SNHLY and CDR2 is FYNNEI. The CDR3 has 14 residues. Trimming took off 7 bases at V and 2 bases at J, with 15 bases between the two ends. DNA of the CDR3: TGTGCCAGCAATGGCTACAGAACGACCTACGAGCAGTACTTC. Residues: CASNGYRTTYEQYF.

The table lists this clonotype with many counts. This rearrangement joins TRBV12-3 or TRBV12-4 to TRBJ2-3, with unresolved D. V was pared by 3 bases and J by 2 bases, with 6 bases between. The CDR3 covers 13 residues. The CDR3 loop reads CASSFPNTDTQYF. The DNA for the CDR3 is TGTGCCAGCAGTTTCCCGAACACAGATACGCAGTATTTT.

There are many counts of this clonotype. CDR3 nucleotides: TGTGCCAGCAGCGTGACAGATAATTCACCCCTCCACTTT. Protein product: CASSVTDNSPLHF. The genes are TRBV9 and TRBJ1-6; the D gene is possibly TRBD1 (5 bases). This CDR3 spans 13 amino acids. Trimming cost V 2 bases and J 5 bases, with 5 bases left between them. The V gene's germline CDR1 is SGDLS and CDR2 YYNGEE.

This clonotype showed up many times. The chain is built from TRBV27 and TRBJ1-2, with D hard to call. CDR3 length: 14 residues. V gave up 2 bases and J gave up 8 bases, with 15 bases separating them. CDR1 and CDR2 from the germline V gene are MNHEY and SMNVEV (reference sequence). The CDR3 DNA reads TGTGCCAGCAGTTTAATCCCGAGAGGGTTCGGCTACACCTTC. This sequence encodes CASSLIPRGFGYTF.

This clonotype was seen many times. V is TRBV6-1 and J is TRBJ1-5; no clear D gene. The CDR3 loop spans 15 amino acids. The ends were cut back, 4 bases at V and 1 base at J, with 11 bases in the middle. Germline CDR1 reads MNHNS; CDR2 reads SASEGT. CDR3 amino acids: CASSAEGGSNQPQHF. The CDR3 DNA follows: TGTGCCAGCAGTGCAGAGGGTGGCAGCAATCAGCCCCAGCATTTT.

V gene TRBV29-1 combines with J gene TRBJ2-2; TRBD2 matches at 12 bases. The CDR3 runs to 14 residues. Trimming cost V 7 bases and J 7 bases; bases outside gene matches: 7. Germline V CDR1 and CDR2: SQVTM, ANQGSEA. CDR3: CSALLAGGIGELFF. The DNA of the CDR3 is TGCAGCGCTTTACTAGCGGGAGGTATCGGGGAGCTGTTTTTT.

This clonotype has at least ten counts. The chain joins TRBV20-1 to TRBJ1-2, with 8 bases identical to TRBD1. Trimming took 8 bases from V and 2 from J; bases not matched to a gene: 1. The CDR3 length is 11 residues. CDR1 is DFQATT, CDR2 SNEGSKA, per germline (reference sequence). This chain's CDR3 is CSRTGNYGYTF. DNA for the CDR3: TGCAGTAGGACAGGGAACTATGGCTACACCTTC.

This clonotype was detected only a few times. The V call is TRBV7-9, the J call TRBJ2-1; TRBD2 is a possible D gene (6 bases). V lost 3 bases and J lost 8, with 11 bases in between. Germline CDR1 and CDR2: SEHNR and FQNEAQ (reference sequence). The CDR3 sequence is 13 residues long. The CDR3: CASSFGGRDEQFF. The CDR3 bases are TGTGCCAGCAGCTTCGGGGGTCGGGATGAGCAGTTCTTC.

This clonotype was counted at least ten times. The V and J genes are TRBV5-5 and TRBJ2-7; 12 bases match TRBD2. Germline-derived CDR1 and CDR2 are SGHKS and YYEKEE (reference sequence). J lost 2 bases, V lost 3 bases, and 3 bases had no gene match. The CDR3 is 15 residues long. The CDR3 DNA is TGTGCCAGCAGCTCCGGACTAGCGGGGACCTACGAGCAGTACTTC. Its protein product is CASSSGLAGTYEQYF.

This clonotype has ten or more counts. The V and J genes are TRBV5-1 and TRBJ2-5, with D unresolved. The CDR3 loop spans 17 amino acids. Per the germline V gene, CDR1 is SGHRS and CDR2 is YFSETQ. Trimming stripped 4 bases from V and 4 bases from J, with 23 bases between. The CDR3 region is CASSQQRADGIGETQYF. DNA of the CDR3: TGCGCCAGCAGCCAGCAAAGGGCGGACGGCATAGGAGAGACCCAGTACTTC. The whole variable domain, remainder taken from reference TRBV5-1 and TRBJ2-5, is KAGVTQTPRYLIKTRGQQVTLSCSPISGHRSVSWYQQTPGQGLQFLFEYFSETQRNKGNFPGRFSGRQFSNSRSEMNVSTLELGDSALYLCASSQQRADGIGETQYFGPGTRLLVL.

This clonotype was seen at least ten times. This chain links TRBV18 with TRBJ1-6, with 10 bases identical to TRBD1. CDR3 length: 16 amino acids. V was pared by 6 bases and J by 9 bases, with 11 bases of the junction left unmatched. The germline V gene has CDR1 KGHSH and CDR2 LQKENI. CDR3 protein: CASSPAPGQGSSPLHF. CDR3 nucleotide sequence: TGTGCCAGCTCCCCCGCCCCGGGACAGGGGTCTTCACCCCTCCACTTT.

This clonotype has ten or more counts. The rearrangement uses TRBV28 and TRBJ2-3, with 9 bases that match TRBD1. The CDR3 extends over 14 amino acids. V was clipped by 4 bases and J by 4 bases; unmatched bases: 3. Germline loops: CDR1 MDHEN, CDR2 SYDVKM. The CDR3 sequence is CASSSWTGADTQYF. In DNA form, the CDR3 reads TGTGCCAGCAGTTCATGGACAGGGGCAGATACGCAGTATTTT.

This clonotype has more than one count but fewer than ten. This chain links TRBV5-4 with TRBJ1-1, with 9 positions matching TRBD1. The junction had 7 bases not matched to a gene; V was cut back by 3 bases and J by 4 bases. The length of the CDR3 is 15 residues. Germline assignment: CDR1 SGHNT and CDR2 YYREEE (reference sequence). CDR3 sequence: CASSYAGTGLTEAFF. The CDR3 coding sequence is TGTGCCAGCAGCTATGCCGGGACAGGGCTCACTGAAGCTTTCTTT.

Of note for this clonotype: This may stem from a read error, because a much larger clone lies one nucleotide away. This chain links TRBV5-1 with TRBJ2-6, with 7 bases lining up with TRBD1. The germline gives CDR1 SGHRS, CDR2 YFSETQ. The CDR3 is 16 residues long. The DNA for the CDR3 is TGCGCCAGCAGCTTGCCGACAGGGCCTGGGGCCAACATCCTGACTTTC. Translation gives CASSLPTGPGANILTF. Based on the CDR3 plus reference TRBV5-1 and TRBJ2-6, the full variable domain is KAGVTQTPRYLIKTRGQQVTLSCSPISGHRSVSWYQQTPGQGLQFLFEYFSETQRNKGNFPGRFSGRQFSNSRSEMNVSTLELGDSALYLCASSLPTGPGANILTFGAGSRLTVL.